These T cell receptor beta chains were read from a single sample in a study of tumor and adjacent non-tumor tissue in lung cancer. TCRdb reanalysed the multiplex PCR reads using MiXCR and keeps one entry per CDR3 protein. The sample carries 68,000 or so distinct CDR3 sequences, about 60% recorded once. The material sequenced was lung tumor tissue. The receptors here all came from a man aged 50-59 years with non-small cell lung cancer. CDR3s leave out the opening cysteine and the closing phenylalanine or tryptophan.

v_call: TRBV11-1; cdr3_aa: ASSRDSPSIEAF
v_call: TRBV6-6; cdr3_aa: ASSYKGDEQY
v_call: TRBV7-8; cdr3_aa: VSSLQVDRRQSPLH
v_call: TRBV29-1; cdr3_aa: SVDGWGAGNEQF
v_call: TRBV29-1; cdr3_aa: SVATGQGGCS
v_call: TRBV5-5; cdr3_aa: ASSPLSGSPNTDTQY
v_call: TRBV11-2; cdr3_aa: ASSLDEGYGYT
v_call: TRBV5-5; cdr3_aa: ASSPRQCNTGELL
v_call: TRBV28; cdr3_aa: ASTMGTFPQY
v_call: TRBV4-2; cdr3_aa: VSSCNHRDSNQPQH
v_call: TRBV11-3; cdr3_aa: ASSPGTGWGAAGTQY
v_call: TRBV6-2/TRBV6-3; cdr3_aa: ATSYSSRTGLSNYGYT
v_call: TRBV7-9; cdr3_aa: ASSSGRPEAF
v_call: TRBV20-1; cdr3_aa: SARLTGRNSALH
v_call: TRBV12-3/TRBV12-4; cdr3_aa: ASRTTGRGEKLF
v_call: TRBV5-5; cdr3_aa: ASSLIAGHSNTGELF
v_call: TRBV13; cdr3_aa: ASSLDRSRFRVVNTEAF
v_call: TRBV28; cdr3_aa: PSSLSLAGQDTYERY
v_call: TRBV6-1; cdr3_aa: ASTYGHPSGSAF
v_call: TRBV6-1; cdr3_aa: ASSEGQKNIQY
v_call: TRBV12-3/TRBV12-4; cdr3_aa: ASSPQMGSLTKNIQY
v_call: TRBV29-1; cdr3_aa: SVELVQLVSYT
v_call: TRBV7-3; cdr3_aa: ASSLTPRNTGELF
v_call: TRBV5-4; cdr3_aa: ASSRDMGDEKLV
v_call: TRBV11-2; cdr3_aa: ASSLAATGGGCKQY
v_call: TRBV28; cdr3_aa: ASSPGTVYEQY
v_call: TRBV7-9; cdr3_aa: ASTSTNTGELF
v_call: TRBV12-3/TRBV12-4; cdr3_aa: ASSLEGAWNEQF
v_call: TRBV7-9; cdr3_aa: ASSRTGGPDDGGYT
v_call: TRBV20-1; cdr3_aa: STKGGYNEQF
v_call: TRBV20-1; cdr3_aa: NTRAYPSTFSLGEYNEQF
v_call: TRBV4-1; cdr3_aa: ANSRQTVSGANVLT
v_call: TRBV6-5; cdr3_aa: ASRDGGTDAQY
v_call: TRBV6-5; cdr3_aa: ASSQTSWASYEQY
v_call: TRBV6-6; cdr3_aa: ATTRELVGNQPQH
v_call: TRBV11-2; cdr3_aa: ANSLLGVGIEAF
v_call: TRBV28; cdr3_aa: ASTLPTRDRGAAGSSYNEQF
v_call: TRBV4-1; cdr3_aa: ASSQSSLSPSTDTRY
v_call: TRBV12-3/TRBV12-4; cdr3_aa: ASNLSGREETQC